The 11 T cell receptor beta chains in this list originate from one sample, sequenced in a study of human T cells and chemical hapten exposure. The time point is: patch test 3, about 24 weeks after DPC sensitization. The sample's treatment: therapeutic diphenylcyclopropenone sensitization with weekly scalp DPC. TCRdb re-called the RACE reads with MiXCR, one entry per CDR3 protein. Of about 90,000 distinct CDR3 sequences in the sample, roughly 10% were seen once. The sequencing here drew on whole blood, taken in connection with sensitization to the hapten diphenylcyclopropenone (DPC). All receptors derive from a woman aged 25 to 39 with alopecia areata. Some clones in this sample may be carry-over from other donors' samples.

This clonotype was counted ten times or more. The rearrangement uses TRBV6-6 and TRBJ2-7; possibly TRBD1 for D (5 bases). Germline CDR1 MNHNY, CDR2 SVGAGI (reference sequence). The CDR3 contains 15 residues. V lost 0 bases to trimming and J lost 0 bases, with 9 bases between them. The CDR3 is CASSYSADSSYEQYF. The CDR3 region has the DNA TGTGCCAGCAGTTACTCGGCCGACAGCTCCTACGAGCAGTACTTC.

This clonotype was counted a few times. The DNA for the CDR3 is TGCGCCAGCAGCTTGTCCCCCGTGGGGGCAATGAACACTGAAGCTTTCTTT. It yields the protein CASSLSPVGAMNTEAFF. V gene TRBV5-1 combines with J gene TRBJ1-1; a possible D gene is TRBD1 (6 bases). This CDR3 is 17 amino acids long. Germline CDR1 SGHRS, CDR2 YFSETQ. V lost 1 base, J lost 0 bases, and 16 bases lay in between.

V usage is TRBV2 and J usage is TRBJ2-2; no reliable D call. Germline loops: CDR1 SNHLY, CDR2 FYNNEI. The CDR3 consists of 13 residues. Trimming removed 0 bases from V and 8 bases from J, with 7 bases in between. The CDR3 DNA follows: TGTGCCAGCAGTGAAGCCCGTTTTGGGGAGCTGTTTTTT. Protein sequence: CASSEARFGELFF.

There are many counts of this clonotype. CDR3 sequence (DNA): TGTGCCACCTCCGTCCGGGGTGGCACTGAAGCTTTCTTT. Protein: CATSVRGGTEAFF. J is TRBJ1-1 and V is TRBV12-3 or TRBV12-4; D is undetermined. The CDR3 consists of 13 residues. V lost 10 bases and J 4 bases, leaving 16 bases between the germline ends.

This clonotype was seen repeatedly, ten times or more. The chain is built from TRBV18 and TRBJ1-5; TRBD1 aligns across 8 bases. CDR3 length: 14 amino acids. V was pared by 2 bases and J by 5 bases, with 2 bases of the junction left unmatched. Per the germline V gene, CDR1 is KGHSH and CDR2 is LQKENI. The CDR3 DNA follows: TGTGCCAGCTCACCAGGACAGGGTGATCAGCCCCAGCATTTT. It is translated as CASSPGQGDQPQHF. Supplemented by reference TRBV18 and TRBJ1-5, the full variable domain reads NAGVMQNPRHLVRRRGQEARLRCSPMKGHSHVYWYRQLPEEGLKFMVYLQKENIIDESGMPKERFSAEFPKEGPSILRIQQVVRGDSAAYFCASSPGQGDQPQHFGDGTRLSIL.

V and J are TRBV19 and TRBJ1-5; D is possibly TRBD1 (5 bases). Per germline, CDR1 LNHDA and CDR2 SQIVND (reference sequence). The V end lost 7 bases, the J end lost 6 bases, and 19 bases lay between the germline ends. The CDR3 loop spans 15 amino acids. The CDR3 nucleotides are TGTGCCAGTACCGAGTGGGGGAGTGGAATTCAGCCCCAGCATTTT. As protein: CASTEWGSGIQPQHF.

In this sample, this clonotype turned up many times. The V gene is TRBV28, the J gene TRBJ2-2; D is uncertain. Germline loops: CDR1 MDHEN, CDR2 SYDVKM. Trimming took 2 bases from V and 0 from J, leaving 10 bases between them. The CDR3 length is 16 residues. Here the CDR3 reads CASSLMTAPNTGELFF. The CDR3 DNA sequence: TGTGCCAGCAGTTTAATGACGGCACCGAACACCGGGGAGCTGTTTTTT. Supplemented by reference TRBV28 and TRBJ2-2, the full variable domain reads DVKVTQSSRYLVKRTGEKVFLECVQDMDHENMFWYRQDPGLGLRLIYFSYDVKMKEKGDIPEGYSVSREKKERFSLILESASTNQTSMYLCASSLMTAPNTGELFFGEGSRLTVL.

V gene TRBV7-2 combines with J gene TRBJ1-5; unclear D gene. Germline CDR1 reads SGHTA; CDR2 reads FQGNSA. V gave up 1 base and J gave up 4 bases, with 8 bases separating them. This CDR3 has 14 residues. For the CDR3, the DNA is TGTGCCAGCAGCTTAGTCCCGGAGAATCAGCCCCAGCATTTT. This sequence encodes CASSLVPENQPQHF.

This clonotype was detected ten times or more. The V and J genes are TRBV5-1 and TRBJ2-3; D perhaps matches TRBD2 (5 bases). The V end lost 2 bases, the J end lost 2 bases, and 9 bases lay between the germline ends. CDR1 is SGHRS and CDR2 is YFSETQ in the germline V gene. This CDR3 comprises 14 residues. The CDR3 nucleotides are TGCGCCAGCAGCTTAGAGGGATACACAGATACGCAGTATTTT. It is translated as CASSLEGYTDTQYF.

This clonotype was seen only a few times. The chain links TRBV20-1 to TRBJ2-7; 12 bases are shared with TRBD2. The CDR3 length is 14 residues. From germline, CDR1 is DFQATT and CDR2 SNEGSKA (reference sequence). V was pared by 5 bases and J by 2 bases, with 4 bases of the junction left unmatched. DNA for the CDR3: TGCAGTGCTCAGACTAGCGGGAGACCCTACGAGCAGTACTTC. Translation: CSAQTSGRPYEQYF.

This chain joins TRBV28 and TRBJ2-3, with D maybe TRBD2 (5 bases). Trimming took off 7 bases at V and 4 bases at J, with 15 bases between the two ends. CDR3 size: 14 residues. In germline, CDR1 is MDHEN, CDR2 SYDVKM. DNA of the CDR3: TGTGCCAGCACCTGGGCGGGCGTCCCAGATACGCAGTATTTT. Translated, it gives CASTWAGVPDTQYF.